The 23 T cell receptor beta chains listed next were all sequenced from one sample in a study of T cell repertoires in cytomegalovirus infection. No antigens are known for them. TCRdb fed the reads into MiXCR, producing one record per CDR3 protein. The sample lists 450,000 to 600,000 distinct CDR3 sequences; around 35% were seen once. The specimen was cultured PBMCs, collected from culture after CMV antigen stimulation. The receptor set was obtained from a human donor in good health (CMV status not recorded). Some clones in this sample may be carry-over from other donors' samples.

The chain recombines TRBV6-2 or TRBV6-3 with TRBJ1-1; 9 bases agree with TRBD1. CDR3 size: 15 residues. From germline, CDR1 is MNHEY and CDR2 SVGEGT. The junction had 5 bases not matched to a gene; V was cut back by 5 bases and J by 1 base. CDR3 amino acids: CASSHQDRGNTEAFF. The CDR3 nucleotides are TGTGCCAGCAGTCACCAGGACAGGGGGAACACTGAAGCTTTCTTT.

This clonotype occurred once. This rearrangement joins TRBV10-3 to TRBJ2-5; D may be TRBD1 (6 bases). This CDR3 region has 14 residues. V was clipped by 6 bases and J by 2 bases, with 13 bases between them. From germline, CDR1 is ENHRY and CDR2 SYGVKD. CDR3 nucleotide sequence: TGTGCCATCAGGCAGAGGGGGTCTCAAGAGACCCAGTACTTC. This encodes CAIRQRGSQETQYF.

V usage is TRBV5-4 and J usage is TRBJ1-4; possible D gene TRBD1, 5 bases. Per the germline V gene, CDR1 is SGHNT and CDR2 is YYREEE (reference sequence). CDR3 length: 15 residues. Trimming took 2 bases from V and 3 from J, leaving 11 bases between them. CDR3 DNA sequence: TGTGCCAGCAGCTTAGGGGAGACACCTAATGAAAAACTGTTTTTT. Its translation: CASSLGETPNEKLFF.

This clonotype came up a few times. The CDR3 nucleotides are TGTGCCAGCAGGCCACGGCGGGGGACTAGCGGGAGATTCGATGAGCAGTTCTTC. Translating it yields CASRPRRGTSGRFDEQFF. The genes are TRBV7-8 and TRBJ2-1; 14 bases fit TRBD2. With 6 bases clipped from V and 8 bases from J, the junction kept 15 bases outside the gene matches. The CDR3 has 18 residues. Germline V CDR1 and CDR2: SGHVS, FQNEAQ.

The gene calls are TRBV12-5 and TRBJ1-5; D unclear. Trimming stripped 1 base from V and 11 bases from J, with 15 bases between. The CDR3 has 14 amino acids. Germline V gene sequence: CDR1 LGHNT, CDR2 FRNRAP. The CDR3 region is CASGLGPSPGAQHF. In DNA, the CDR3 is TGTGCTAGTGGTTTGGGGCCCTCCCCCGGGGCCCAGCATTTT.

This clonotype was counted between two and nine times. The genes are TRBV28 and TRBJ2-7; 10 nucleotides match TRBD1. CDR3 length equals 15 residues. Germline CDR1 reads MDHEN; CDR2 reads SYDVKM. V shed 7 bases and J 0 bases; nucleotides not matched to a gene: 6. CDR3 DNA sequence: TGTGCCAGCACCCCGGGACAGGGGAGCTCCTACGAGCAGTACTTC. This gives the protein CASTPGQGSSYEQYF. The variable domain in full, with the rest retrieved from reference TRBV28 and TRBJ2-7, is DVKVTQSSRYLVKRTGEKVFLECVQDMDHENMFWYRQDPGLGLRLIYFSYDVKMKEKGDIPEGYSVSREKKERFSLILESASTNQTSMYLCASTPGQGSSYEQYFGPGTRLTVT.

This clonotype was counted a few times. The rearrangement links TRBV2 to TRBJ1-2, with 7 bases lining up with TRBD1. With 5 bases clipped from V and 3 bases from J, the junction kept 3 bases outside the gene matches. The CDR3 length is 13 residues. Germline V gene lookup returns CDR1 SNHLY and CDR2 FYNNEI. The CDR3 reads CASSQGQHYGYTF. The CDR3 nucleotides read TGTGCCAGCAGTCAGGGACAGCACTATGGCTACACCTTC. The variable domain in full, with the rest retrieved from reference TRBV2 and TRBJ1-2, is EPEVTQTPSHQVTQMGQEVILRCVPISNHLYFYWYRQILGQKVEFLVSFYNNEISEKSEIFDDQFSVERPDGSNFTLKIRSTKLEDSAMYFCASSQGQHYGYTFGSGTRLTVV.

V gene TRBV7-2 combines with J gene TRBJ2-6, with unresolved D. The CDR3 consists of 16 residues. The germline V gene encodes CDR1 SGHTA and CDR2 FQGNSA. With 6 bases removed from V and 0 bases from J, the gap between germline ends came to 12 bases. As DNA, the CDR3 is TGTGCCAGCAGGGACGTACGACCCTCTGGGGCCAACGTCCTGACTTTC. This gives the protein CASRDVRPSGANVLTF.

The V and J genes are TRBV5-8 and TRBJ1-1; D not resolved. The CDR3 length is 16 residues. The germline V gene has CDR1 SGHTS and CDR2 YDEGEE. Trimming pared 2 bases from V and 1 base from J, leaving 15 bases between. Here the CDR3 reads CASSFPGYPKNTEAFF. The CDR3, as DNA: TGTGCCAGCAGCTTCCCAGGTTACCCTAAGAACACTGAAGCTTTCTTT.

The V and J genes are TRBV19 and TRBJ2-1, with 8 bases matching TRBD2. CDR3 length: 14 amino acids. CDR1 LNHDA and CDR2 SQIVND come from the germline V gene (reference sequence). V lost 6 bases to trimming and J lost 6 bases; unmatched junction nucleotides: 7. The CDR3 reads CASRLTGGLNEQFF. The DNA of the CDR3 is TGTGCCAGTAGGTTAACGGGAGGGCTCAATGAGCAGTTCTTC.

Only one count was recorded for this clonotype. The chain couples TRBV18 to TRBJ2-5, with TRBD1 identical over 9 bases. V shed 4 bases, J shed 4 bases, and the junction held 4 bases outside the gene matches. Germline CDR1 is KGHSH and CDR2 is LQKENI. The CDR3 consists of 14 residues. The CDR3 is CASSRGTGRETQYF. As DNA, the CDR3 is TGTGCCAGCTCACGGGGGACAGGGAGAGAGACCCAGTACTTC.

This chain links TRBV20-1 with TRBJ2-5; D not certain. The V end lost 6 bases, the J end lost 5 bases, and 7 bases lay between the germline ends. The length of the CDR3 is 10 residues. From germline, CDR1 is DFQATT and CDR2 SNEGSKA (reference sequence). The CDR3 is CSARMETQYF. CDR3 bases: TGCAGTGCCAGGATGGAGACCCAGTACTTC.

The count of this clonotype is one. The V call is TRBV24-1, the J call TRBJ2-3; TRBD2 aligns across 11 bases. CDR1 is KGHDR and CDR2 is SFDVKD in the germline V gene. V lost 1 base and J lost 5; bases outside the gene matches: 4. CDR3 length equals 16 residues. CDR3 residues: CATSDFLAGGGDTQYF. The CDR3 bases are TGTGCCACCAGTGATTTCCTAGCGGGAGGAGGAGATACGCAGTATTTT.

This clonotype was counted between two and nine times. J is TRBJ1-4 and V is TRBV4-1, with 7 bases matching TRBD1. Trimming removed 3 bases from V and 3 bases from J; junction bases left unmatched: 7. The CDR3 consists of 16 residues. Germline CDR1 reads MGHRA; CDR2 reads YSYEKL. The CDR3 sequence is CASSQGWGQPNEKLFF. CDR3 DNA: TGCGCCAGCAGCCAGGGGTGGGGACAGCCTAATGAAAAACTGTTTTTT.

This clonotype has a handful of counts. V and J are TRBV6-1 and TRBJ2-1; 8 positions match TRBD2. V lost 8 bases and J lost 8; bases outside the gene matches: 14. The CDR3 is 15 amino acids. Germline CDR1 reads MNHNS; CDR2 reads SASEGT. DNA for the CDR3: TGTGCCAGCCGCCAACTAGGAGCGGGAGAGCATGAGCAGTTCTTC. Translated: CASRQLGAGEHEQFF.

This clonotype has just a few counts. V gene TRBV19 combines with J gene TRBJ2-7; D not resolved. There are 13 residues in the CDR3. From germline, CDR1 is LNHDA and CDR2 SQIVND (reference sequence). V was shortened by 2 bases and J by 5 bases, with 10 bases between the two germline ends. This CDR3 is CASSIRSLHEQYF. The CDR3 coding sequence is TGTGCCAGTAGTATACGTAGCCTCCACGAGCAGTACTTC.

The J gene is TRBJ2-5, the V gene TRBV5-1; D is uncertain. CDR3 length: 15 amino acids. The ends were cut back, 1 base at V and 3 bases at J, with 13 bases in the middle. Germline-derived CDR1 and CDR2 are SGHRS and YFSETQ. Here the CDR3 reads CASSLLGLTEETQYF. CDR3 coding DNA: TGCGCCAGCAGCTTGCTCGGGTTGACGGAAGAGACCCAGTACTTC.

The chain is built from TRBV12-3 or TRBV12-4 and TRBJ2-1, with 10 bases lining up with TRBD2. The CDR3 spans 16 residues. V shed 5 bases and J 5 bases; nucleotides not matched to a gene: 9. CDR3 nucleotide sequence: TGTGCCAGCAGTATACGGACTAGCGGATACAACAATGAGCAGTTCTTC. This encodes CASSIRTSGYNNEQFF.

The chain carries TRBV27 and TRBJ2-1, with 10 nucleotides matching TRBD2. Germline values: CDR1 MNHEY, CDR2 SMNVEV (reference sequence). This CDR3 contains 18 residues. V lost 8 bases and J lost 0; bases outside the gene matches: 13. The CDR3 region has the DNA TGTGCCAGCTGTACGAGAGCTAGCGGGGGAAGCTCCTACAATGAGCAGTTCTTC. Its protein product is CASCTRASGGSSYNEQFF.

The rearrangement uses TRBV7-2 and TRBJ2-1; D is unclear. In germline, CDR1 is SGHTA, CDR2 FQGNSA. The CDR3 loop spans 15 amino acids. V lost 2 bases and J 1 base, leaving 9 bases between the germline ends. The DNA of the CDR3 is TGTGCCAGCAGCTTAACGTGGGAATCCTACAATGAGCAGTTCTTC. Its protein product is CASSLTWESYNEQFF.

This clonotype came up a few times. The V gene is TRBV7-3, the J gene TRBJ2-3; D uncertain. There are 13 residues in the CDR3. CDR1 SGHTA and CDR2 FQGTGA come from the germline V gene. Trimming stripped 6 bases from V and 0 bases from J, with 7 bases between. The CDR3 nucleotides are TGTGCCAGCAGGTCTGAAAGCACAGATACGCAGTATTTT. It encodes CASRSESTDTQYF. The complete variable domain, with remaining parts taken from reference TRBV7-3 and TRBJ2-3, reads GAGVSQTPSNKVTEKGKYVELRCDPISGHTALYWYRQSLGQGPEFLIYFQGTGAADDSGLPNDRFFAVRPEGSVSTLKIQRTERGDSAVYLCASRSESTDTQYFGPGTRLTVL.

This sequence joins TRBV7-9 and TRBJ2-3, with D possibly TRBD2 on 6 matching bases. Germline V gene data show CDR1 as SEHNR and CDR2 as FQNEAQ (reference sequence). CDR3 length: 14 residues. V was clipped by 5 bases and J by 5 bases, with 14 bases between them. CDR3 DNA sequence: TGTGCCAGCAGCCTATTCGGGAGTAAAGATACGCAGTATTTT. Protein: CASSLFGSKDTQYF.

This clonotype has just a few counts. The rearrangement joins TRBV7-2 to TRBJ2-3; D gene ambiguous. The CDR3 has 15 residues. CDR1 is SGHTA, CDR2 FQGNSA, per germline. The germline V and J ends were trimmed by 5 bases and 1 base, with 13 bases remaining between them. In DNA, the CDR3 is TGTGCCAGCAGCCGAGCACCGGGTCGCACAGATACGCAGTATTTT. The encoded protein is CASSRAPGRTDTQYF.